The rows below give T cell receptor beta chains drawn from one sample of a study of T cells after yellow fever vaccination. TCRdb ran MiXCR on the 5' RACE reads and lists one entry per CDR3 protein. The sample holds about 320,000 distinct CDR3 sequences, approximately 12% seen once. Sequenced material: CD4+ T cells sorted from PBMCs, taken 15 days after the yellow fever booster vaccination. These receptor sequences come from a man between 18 and 35 years old who received the YFV17D yellow fever vaccine. Each CDR3 is given with its conserved first and last residue. The D gene is left open where the match is weak. Size values are once, few and many counts, or a class for expanded clones, and some rows have none.

TRBJ1-2	few	TRBV19	TRBD1	CAILVGQGTYTF	TGTGCCATCCTAGTGGGACAGGGCACCTACACCTTC
TRBJ1-1	-	TRBV7-6	-	CASSLVTATTIKNTEAAFF	TGTGCCAGCAGCTTAGTTACAGCAACAACTATTAAGAACACTGAAGCCGCTTTCTTT
TRBJ2-6	-	TRBV2	TRBD1	CASIEQGGVGANVLTF	TGTGCCAGCATTGAACAGGGGGGAGTCGGGGCCAACGTCCTGACTTTC
TRBJ2-1	-	TRBV5-6	-	CASSLLGGPSQNEQFF	TGTGCCAGCAGCTTGCTGGGGGGCCCTTCTCAGAATGAGCAGTTCTTC
TRBJ2-3	-	TRBV29-1	-	CSVAPGMTRTDTQYF	TGCAGCGTTGCTCCGGGGATGACCAGAACAGATACGCAGTATTTT
TRBJ1-2	few	TRBV29-1	TRBD1	CSVVMYRGLAGSDYGYTF	TGCAGCGTTGTAATGTACAGGGGGCTGGCTGGGTCCGACTATGGCTACACCTTC
TRBJ2-3	few	TRBV7-2	-	CASSPWVLTTDTQYF	TGTGCCAGCAGCCCCTGGGTCCTCACAACAGATACGCAGTATTTT
TRBJ1-1	few	TRBV4-3	-	CASSQDRTGHTEAFF	TGCGCCAGCAGCCAAGATCGGACGGGCCACACTGAAGCTTTCTTT
TRBJ1-2	few	TRBV6-5	-	CASRRLSGVDGYTF	TGTGCCAGCAGGCGTCTGTCCGGGGTAGATGGCTACACCTTC
TRBJ2-5	few	TRBV28	-	CASRWSSGVVAQYF	TGTGCCAGCAGGTGGAGCTCCGGGGTTGTTGCCCAGTACTTC
TRBJ1-4	-	TRBV27	-	CASQRTVAATNEKLFF	TGTGCCAGCCAACGGACGGTGGCTGCAACTAATGAAAAACTGTTTTTT
TRBJ1-2	few	TRBV5-1	-	CASSFAEMEGYTF	TGCGCCAGCAGCTTTGCGGAGATGGAAGGCTACACCTTC
TRBJ1-5	few	TRBV2	TRBD1	CASSYDRGTQPQHF	TGTGCCAGCAGCTATGACAGGGGAACGCAGCCCCAGCATTTT
TRBJ2-3	-	TRBV7-2	-	CASSLVGAGTDTQYF	TGTGCCAGCAGCTTAGTCGGGGCCGGCACAGATACGCAGTATTTT
TRBJ1-3	few	TRBV29-1	-	CSVVTGAGNTIYF	TGCAGCGTTGTAACGGGGGCTGGAAACACCATATATTTT
TRBJ1-4	many	TRBV18	-	CASSPTVRDEKLFF	TGTGCCAGCTCACCGACGGTCAGAGATGAAAAACTGTTTTTT
TRBJ1-4	-	TRBV10-3	TRBD1	CAISESGGATNEKLFF	TGTGCCATCAGTGAGTCAGGGGGCGCAACTAATGAAAAACTGTTTTTT
TRBJ1-1	-	TRBV11-3	-	CASSFGGRGEAFF	TGTGCCAGCAGCTTTGGGGGCCGCGGGGAAGCTTTCTTT
TRBJ2-3	-	TRBV4-2	-	CASTTRVPDTQYF	TGTGCCAGCACCACTAGGGTTCCAGATACGCAGTATTTT
TRBJ2-7	-	TRBV7-2	TRBD1	CASSQDRGYEQYF	TGTGCCAGCAGCCAGGACAGGGGCTACGAGCAGTACTTC
TRBJ1-5	-	TRBV12-3/TRBV12-4	TRBD1	CASNPGGRVNQPQHF	TGTGCCAGCAATCCAGGGGGCAGGGTCAATCAGCCCCAGCATTTT
TRBJ2-3	-	TRBV11-2	-	CASRPNTSDTQYF	TGTGCCAGCAGGCCGAATACTTCAGATACGCAGTATTTT